This T cell receptor beta chain originates from a study of T cell repertoires in cytomegalovirus infection. Turning to the study itself: Both CMV infection and a matching HLA type were indicated by public TCR beta signatures.

Broader study findings: Identification of carriers of CMV plus the relevant HLA was performed using cumulative public TCR beta family frequency.

The V segment lost 1 base and the J segment 6 bases; nucleotides outside the gene matches: 1. Per the germline V gene, CDR1 is MNHEY and CDR2 is SVGEGT. This CDR3 is 13 amino acids long. TCRdb fed the reads into MiXCR, producing one record per CDR3 protein. Found here are about 680,000 distinct CDR3 sequences, roughly a quarter of them singletons; the top ten hold around 7.6%. A remark on this clonotype: What it binds is unknown.

The source material was CD8+ T cells from PBMCs. The TCR originated in a human donor in good health (CMV status not recorded). Some clones in this sample may be carry-over from other donors' samples. The V gene is TRBV6-2 or TRBV6-3, the J gene TRBJ1-1, with 8 bases that match TRBD1. Here the CDR3 reads CASSYLDRAEAFF. As DNA, the CDR3 is TGTGCCAGCAGTTACTTGGACAGGGCTGAAGCTTTCTTT.